The 22 T cell receptor beta chains reported below all come from one sample, sequenced in a study of cytotoxic CD8 clonotypes in ibrutinib-treated CLL. Only in-frame clones appear in the TCRdb table, and some are missing; sequencing was by immunoSEQ multiplex PCR. Among roughly 30,000 clones, about three quarters were seen once, and the ten largest hold 51%. The source was PBMCs, collected after 36 months of ibrutinib treatment. The receptors stem from a human donor with chronic lymphocytic leukemia.

CDR3 nucleotide sequence: TGTGCCAGCAATAGCGGGACAGATACGCAGTATTTT. Translating it yields CASNSGTDTQYF. This chain joins TRBV2 and TRBJ2-3; 7 bases align to TRBD2. The germline V gene has CDR1 SNHLY and CDR2 FYNNEI. This CDR3 comprises 12 residues. V shed 7 bases and J 3 bases; nucleotides not matched to a gene: 1.

The chain is built from TRBV6-5 and TRBJ2-1; D gene unclear. Trimming pared 5 bases from V and 8 bases from J, leaving 10 bases between. Germline values: CDR1 MNHEY, CDR2 SVGAGI. The CDR3 covers 12 residues. CDR3 sequence: CASSLGWDEQFF. In nucleotides, the CDR3 is TGTGCCAGCAGTCTCGGGTGGGATGAGCAGTTCTTC.

The V and J genes are TRBV12-5 and TRBJ2-3; 8 bases map to TRBD2. Germline CDR1 is LGHNT and CDR2 is FRNRAP. With V trimmed by 5 bases and J by 2 bases, 3 bases remained unmatched. The length of the CDR3 is 14 residues. Here the CDR3 DNA reads TGTGCTAGTGGTACGGGGGGGTTCACAGATACGCAGTATTTT. Translating it yields CASGTGGFTDTQYF.

This chain links TRBV2 with TRBJ1-1; 7 nucleotides match TRBD1. This CDR3 region has 15 residues. Looked up from germline, CDR1 is SNHLY and CDR2 is FYNNEI. The ends lost 4 bases at V and 4 bases at J; junction bases unmatched: 9. The chain's CDR3 is CASSAIRGGFTEAFF. Written as DNA, the CDR3 is TGTGCCAGCAGTGCAATCAGGGGGGGTTTCACTGAAGCTTTCTTT.

The chain links TRBV5-6 to TRBJ1-2; the D gene is possibly TRBD1 (6 bases). V was clipped by 2 bases and J by 2 bases, with 10 bases between them. This CDR3 has 14 residues. Germline CDR1 SGHDT, CDR2 YYEEEE. This CDR3 reads CASSLRQENYGYTF. The CDR3 DNA follows: TGTGCCAGCAGCTTACGACAGGAGAACTATGGCTACACCTTC.

This sequence joins TRBV7-9 and TRBJ1-1; 7 bases match TRBD1. Germline V gene data show CDR1 as SEHNR and CDR2 as FQNEAQ (reference sequence). The V segment lost 1 base and the J segment 3 bases; nucleotides outside the gene matches: 2. This CDR3 region has 14 residues. CDR3 in amino acids: CASSLEGQYTEAFF. DNA of the CDR3: TGTGCCAGCAGCTTAGAGGGACAGTACACTGAAGCTTTCTTT.

The V call is TRBV5-1, the J call TRBJ2-1, with 8 bases fitting TRBD1. CDR1 and CDR2 from the germline V gene are SGHRS and YFSETQ. The CDR3 runs to 17 residues. The J segment lost 8 bases and the V segment lost 3 bases, leaving 16 bases of the junction unmatched. CDR3 amino acids: CASSSLVGGQASHEQFF. The CDR3 bases are TGCGCCAGCAGCTCCCTAGTTGGGGGACAGGCAAGCCATGAGCAGTTCTTC.

Comments on this clone: A junction boundary mismatches the germline segment, possibly from a read error. The CDR3 is CASSLAIWLDTEAFF. The CDR3 DNA reads TGTGCCAGCAGCCTAGCGATCTGGTTGGACACTGAAGCTTTCTTT. The V and J genes are TRBV7-9 and TRBJ1-1, with unresolved D. The V gene's germline CDR1 is SEHNR and CDR2 FQNEAQ (reference sequence). The CDR3 contains 15 residues.

V and J are TRBV4-2 and TRBJ1-1; D is unclear. Germline V gene sequence: CDR1 LGHNA, CDR2 YNFKEQ. CDR3 length: 16 residues. V lost 0 bases and J lost 1, with 12 bases in between. The CDR3 DNA reads TGTGCCAGCAGCCAAGATAGTGGTGGACCGAACACTGAAGCTTTCTTT. Residues: CASSQDSGGPNTEAFF.

A few counts support this clone. This chain links TRBV4-2 with TRBJ1-2; D not resolved. Germline V lookup: CDR1 LGHNA, CDR2 YNFKEQ. The CDR3 consists of 13 residues. The ends were cut back, 1 base at V and 1 base at J, with 4 bases in the middle. The CDR3 sequence: CASSQGVNYGYTF. CDR3 in DNA: TGTGCCAGCAGCCAAGGAGTTAACTATGGCTACACCTTC.

This clone was counted a single time. The chain links TRBV7-9 to TRBJ2-3; unclear D gene. Germline V gene lookup returns CDR1 SEHNR and CDR2 FQNEAQ (reference sequence). The V end was cut by 7 bases, the J end by 2 bases, with 16 bases between. The CDR3 sequence is 15 residues long. CDR3 loop: CASILVAQYTDTQYF. In DNA form, the CDR3 reads TGTGCCAGCATTCTAGTGGCCCAGTACACAGATACGCAGTATTTT. Combining the CDR3 with reference TRBV7-9 and TRBJ2-3 gives the whole variable domain DTGVSQNPRHKITKRGQNVTFRCDPISEHNRLYWYRQTLGQGPEFLTYFQNEAQLEKSRLLSDRFSAERPKGSFSTLEIQRTEQGDSAMYLCASILVAQYTDTQYFGPGTRLTVL.

The J gene is TRBJ2-1, the V gene TRBV5-1, with unresolved D. The germline V gene has CDR1 SGHRS and CDR2 YFSETQ. The V end lost 0 bases, the J end lost 0 bases, and 7 bases lay between the germline ends. The CDR3 covers 15 residues. CDR3 DNA: TGCGCCAGCAGCTTGGCGGTTTTCTCCTACAATGAGCAGTTCTTC. Translating gives CASSLAVFSYNEQFF.

V is TRBV5-4 and J is TRBJ1-2; 8 nucleotides agree with TRBD1. Germline V gene data show CDR1 as SGHNT and CDR2 as YYREEE (reference sequence). Trimming at V came to 0 bases and at J to 4 bases, leaving 2 bases not matched to a gene. The CDR3 is made up of 14 amino acids. The CDR3 coding sequence is TGTGCCAGCAGCTTGGACAGGGGGGGCTATGGCTACACCTTC. It codes for CASSLDRGGYGYTF.

In this sample, this clone is medium-sized (0.01 to 0.1%). The chain joins TRBV7-9 to TRBJ1-3; TRBD1 agrees at 7 bases. The V segment lost 1 base and the J segment 4 bases; nucleotides outside the gene matches: 1. Germline CDR1 SEHNR, CDR2 FQNEAQ (reference sequence). The CDR3 runs to 14 residues. The CDR3 protein is CASSLEGQGNTIYF. CDR3 DNA: TGTGCCAGCAGCTTAGAGGGACAGGGAAACACCATATATTTT.

The gene calls are TRBV4-1 and TRBJ2-7; D might be TRBD1 or TRBD2, each matching 6 bases. Germline CDR1 is MGHRA and CDR2 is YSYEKL. CDR3 size: 14 residues. Trimming took off 3 bases at V and 4 bases at J, with 13 bases between the two ends. The CDR3 coding sequence is TGCGCCAGCAGCCATGAGGGGGGTGGTTACGAGCAGTACTTC. This sequence encodes CASSHEGGGYEQYF.

This clone was seen a handful of times. V usage is TRBV7-6 and J usage is TRBJ2-1; 13 nucleotides align to TRBD2. V trimming: 5 bases; J trimming: 0 bases; junction bases outside the gene matches: 10. CDR1 and CDR2 from the germline V gene are SGHVS and FNYEAQ. The CDR3 runs 19 residues. This CDR3 reads CASSLRLAGGLSSYNEQFF. In nucleotides, the CDR3 is TGTGCCAGCAGCCTTCGACTAGCGGGGGGCCTGAGCTCCTACAATGAGCAGTTCTTC.

This clone appeared a few times. The chain has TRBV6-5 and TRBJ1-2; D not resolved. Trimming left V 0 bases short and J 10 bases short, with 15 bases between. Germline V gene sequence: CDR1 MNHEY, CDR2 SVGAGI. The CDR3 is 14 amino acids. The chain's CDR3 is CASSYSTARIDYTF. The CDR3 DNA reads as TGTGCCAGCAGTTACTCCACTGCCCGGATTGACTACACCTTC.

V is TRBV7-9 and J is TRBJ1-1; D unclear. The germline V gene encodes CDR1 SEHNR and CDR2 FQNEAQ (reference sequence). V was clipped by 5 bases and J by 1 base, with 11 bases between them. This CDR3 has 14 amino acids. CDR3 loop: CASSPGSSNTEAFF. The CDR3 nucleotides read TGTGCCAGCAGCCCGGGGTCATCGAACACTGAAGCTTTCTTT.

The chain links TRBV6-6 to TRBJ2-2; D possibly matches TRBD1 or TRBD2 (5 bases each). The CDR3 has 14 residues. Germline V gene data show CDR1 as MNHNY and CDR2 as SVGAGI (reference sequence). Trimming shortened V by 0 bases and J by 10 bases, and 12 bases separated the two germline ends. The CDR3 spells CASSYSEGPLELFF. DNA for the CDR3: TGTGCCAGCAGTTACTCAGAGGGACCTCTGGAGCTGTTTTTT.

There are a few counts of this clone. This rearrangement joins TRBV5-6 to TRBJ1-2; TRBD1 might be the D (6 bases). V lost 5 bases, J lost 4 bases, and 15 bases lay in between. CDR1 and CDR2 (germline): SGHDT, YYEEEE. This CDR3 is built from 14 residues. CDR3 sequence reads: CASSFQGQGYGYTF. CDR3 DNA: TGTGCCAGCAGTTTCCAGGGGCAGGGCTATGGCTACACCTTC.

V and J are TRBV18 and TRBJ2-7; 7 bases are a match to TRBD1. The ends lost 4 bases at V and 1 base at J; junction bases unmatched: 13. The germline CDR1 and CDR2 sequences are KGHSH and LQKENI. The CDR3 consists of 17 residues. CDR3 DNA: TGTGCCAGCTCACTACTTACCGGGACAGCCTTATCCTACGAGCAGTACTTC. It translates to CASSLLTGTALSYEQYF.

The chain couples TRBV10-1 to TRBJ2-1; D tentatively reads TRBD1 or TRBD2 (5 bases each). This CDR3 contains 15 residues. Trimming took off 6 bases at V and 2 bases at J, with 14 bases between the two ends. The germline V gene has CDR1 WNHNN and CDR2 SYGVQD (reference sequence). CDR3 region: CASRVDGDPYNEQFF. Here the CDR3 DNA reads TGCGCCAGCAGGGTGGACGGGGACCCCTACAATGAGCAGTTCTTC.